The rows below give T cell receptor beta chains drawn from one sample of a study of molecular identifiers for immune sequencing clone quantification. TCRdb passed the PCR reads through MiXCR, listing each CDR3 protein once. The sample includes some 680,000 distinct CDR3 sequences, roughly 27% of them seen just once. The source material was naive CD8+ T cells from blood, with Jurkat cell RNA spiked in. These receptors were collected from a human donor in good health. Some libraries in this study had Jurkat cell RNA spiked in. The CDR3 runs from the conserved cysteine through the conserved F or W. The order of the fields is V gene, D gene, J gene, clone size, CDR3 protein, CDR3 DNA. D genes are given only for firm matches. Only some rows state a clone size, as once, few, many or a class for expanded clones.

>TRBV27|-|TRBJ1-5|-
CASRRTGSNQPQHF
TGTGCCAGCAGGCGGACGGGGAGCAATCAGCCCCAGCATTTT
>TRBV27|-|TRBJ2-3|-
CASSGGLLDTQYF
TGTGCCAGCTCGGGCGGGCTCCTAGATACGCAGTATTTT
>TRBV19|TRBD2|TRBJ2-2|-
CACSIRLADPTGELFF
TGTGCCTGTAGTATACGTCTAGCGGATCCCACCGGGGAGCTGTTTTTT
>TRBV11-2|-|TRBJ1-4|-
CASSERRSTNEKLFF
TGTGCCAGCAGCGAACGGCGCTCAACTAATGAAAAACTGTTTTTT
>TRBV4-1|-|TRBJ2-7|-
CASSQATHWNASSYEQYF
TGCGCCAGCAGCCAGGCCACCCACTGGAACGCTAGCTCCTACGAGCAGTACTTC
>TRBV6-2/TRBV6-3|TRBD2|TRBJ2-2|-
CASSYPTGLTGVQQTGELFF
TGTGCCAGCAGTTACCCTACGGGACTAACGGGGGTCCAGCAAACCGGGGAGCTGTTTTTT
>TRBV12-3/TRBV12-4|-|TRBJ2-1|few
CASSLGFDEQFF
TGTGCCAGCAGCCTAGGGTTCGATGAGCAGTTCTTC
>TRBV20-1|TRBD2|TRBJ2-7|many
CSARELAGGPDEQYF
TGCAGTGCTAGAGAACTTGCGGGAGGGCCTGACGAGCAGTACTTC
>TRBV5-4|TRBD2|TRBJ2-1|-
CASSLVLYQLAGGYNEQFF
TGTGCCAGCAGCTTGGTCCTCTACCAACTAGCGGGAGGGTACAATGAGCAGTTCTTC
>TRBV12-3/TRBV12-4|-|TRBJ2-1|-
CASRILAGRSYNEQFF
TGTGCCAGCAGAATCTTGGCGGGACGGTCCTACAATGAGCAGTTCTTC
>TRBV19|-|TRBJ2-1|-
CASSRQGPGYNEQFF
TGTGCCAGTAGTCGTCAGGGGCCCGGATACAATGAGCAGTTCTTC
>TRBV6-2/TRBV6-3|-|TRBJ2-4|many
CASSYSIQDGAQYF
TGTGCCAGCAGTTACTCGATACAGGATGGAGCGCAGTACTTC
>TRBV4-3|TRBD1|TRBJ2-7|few
CASSAGTASTYEQYF
TGCGCCAGCAGTGCCGGGACAGCGTCGACCTACGAGCAGTACTTC
>TRBV29-1|TRBD1|TRBJ2-3|many
CSVLGQATTDTQYF
TGCAGCGTTCTGGGACAGGCGACGACAGATACGCAGTATTTT
>TRBV7-2|-|TRBJ2-5|many
CASSLRFGVQPQETQYF
TGTGCCAGCAGCTTACGGTTTGGCGTCCAACCCCAAGAGACCCAGTACTTC
>TRBV4-1|-|TRBJ2-3|-
CASSPTPDTQYF
TGCGCCAGCAGCCCCACCCCCGATACGCAGTATTTT
>TRBV27|TRBD1|TRBJ2-7|few
CASSIVTGTGPYEQYF
TGTGCCAGCAGTATCGTAACCGGGACAGGGCCCTACGAGCAGTACTTC
>TRBV19|-|TRBJ1-3|-
CASSILAFPGNTIYF
TGTGCCAGTAGTATACTCGCGTTCCCTGGAAACACCATATATTTT
>TRBV7-9|-|TRBJ1-6|few
CASSRNSPLHF
TGTGCCAGCAGCCGAAATTCACCCCTCCACTTT
>TRBV5-1|TRBD1|TRBJ2-6|-
CASSPGQESSGANVLTF
TGCGCCAGCAGCCCTGGACAGGAGAGCTCTGGGGCCAACGTCCTGACTTTC
>TRBV7-8|-|TRBJ1-1|many
CASSLLSGADALIEAFF
TGTGCCAGCAGCTTACTGTCCGGGGCCGACGCCCTCATTGAAGCTTTCTTT
>TRBV7-2|TRBD1|TRBJ1-1|many
CASIPVGTGVMNTEAFF
TGTGCCAGCATCCCGGTGGGGACAGGGGTTATGAACACTGAAGCTTTCTTT
>TRBV19|TRBD2|TRBJ2-7|-
CASAERGLYEQYF
TGTGCCAGTGCGGAGCGGGGCCTCTACGAGCAGTACTTC
>TRBV7-2|-|TRBJ1-3|many
CASSLVSGGARGNTIYF
TGTGCCAGCAGCTTAGTCTCTGGGGGCGCGAGGGGAAACACCATATATTTT
>TRBV4-3|-|TRBJ1-5|many
CASSQDRYGLQPQHF
TGCGCCAGCAGCCAAGACAGATACGGGCTTCAGCCCCAGCATTTT
>TRBV20-1|TRBD1|TRBJ2-7|-
CSAETGTGVYEQYF
TGCAGTGCCGAAACCGGGACAGGGGTATACGAGCAGTACTTC
>TRBV7-9|TRBD2|TRBJ2-3|-
CASSLILAGDADTQYF
TGTGCCAGCAGCTTAATATTAGCGGGAGACGCAGATACGCAGTATTTT
>TRBV25-1|-|TRBJ1-1|-
CASSGAHWGAEAFF
TGTGCCAGCAGTGGGGCCCATTGGGGGGCTGAAGCTTTCTTT
>TRBV27|-|TRBJ2-3|many
CASSTQPNVDTQYF
TGTGCCAGCAGTACCCAACCCAATGTAGATACGCAGTATTTT
>TRBV7-9|TRBD2|TRBJ2-7|-
CASSPWTSGGLNYEQYF
TGTGCCAGCAGCCCCTGGACTAGCGGGGGCTTAAACTACGAGCAGTACTTC
>TRBV23-1|TRBD1|TRBJ2-3|many
CASSARDPGQGADTQYF
TGCGCCAGCAGTGCGAGAGATCCGGGACAGGGTGCAGATACGCAGTATTTT
>TRBV19|TRBD2|TRBJ2-7|-
CASSMGSGPIYEQYF
TGTGCCAGTAGTATGGGTAGCGGGCCTATCTACGAGCAGTACTTC
>TRBV7-9|-|TRBJ2-7|-
CASSPWSSYKQYF
TGTGCCAGCAGCCCTTGGAGCTCCTACAAACAATACTTC
>TRBV21-1|-|TRBJ1-1|many
CASSTTKRTGQPPTEAFF
TGTGCCAGCAGCACGACGAAGAGGACAGGGCAACCGCCCACTGAAGCTTTCTTT
>TRBV7-9|-|TRBJ2-1|-
CASSSIEQFF
TGTGCCAGCAGTTCGATTGAGCAGTTCTTC
>TRBV20-1|-|TRBJ2-7|many
CSASLGAEQYF
TGCAGTGCTAGTTTGGGGGCCGAGCAGTACTTC
>TRBV19|TRBD1|TRBJ2-3|-
CASSIQPGGTQYF
TGTGCCAGTAGTATCCAGCCAGGGGGTACGCAGTATTTT
>TRBV29-1|-|TRBJ2-7|many
CSVEWRAKGDYEQYF
TGCAGCGTTGAATGGAGGGCAAAGGGGGACTACGAGCAGTACTTC
>TRBV9|-|TRBJ1-1|few
CASSVESYTTEAFF
TGTGCCAGCAGCGTAGAGTCCTATACCACTGAAGCTTTCTTT
>TRBV6-6|-|TRBJ2-1|many
CASSSWDEQFF
TGTGCCAGCAGTTCTTGGGATGAGCAGTTCTTC
>TRBV7-2|TRBD2|TRBJ2-3|many
CASSLTSGKADTQYF
TGTGCCAGCAGCTTAACTAGCGGGAAAGCAGATACGCAGTATTTT
>TRBV5-1|-|TRBJ2-7|many
CASSFGEVGYEQYF
TGCGCCAGCAGCTTCGGTGAGGTAGGCTACGAGCAGTACTTC
>TRBV20-1|-|TRBJ2-7|few
CSAIYDQGPEYF
TGCAGTGCTATCTACGATCAGGGTCCGGAGTACTTC
>TRBV9|-|TRBJ2-5|many
CASSLTGAAETQYF
TGTGCCAGCAGCCTCACAGGAGCCGCTGAGACCCAGTACTTC
>TRBV19|TRBD1|TRBJ2-2|many
CASSWTGPGTGELFF
TGTGCCAGTTCCTGGACAGGGCCGGGCACCGGGGAGCTGTTTTTT
>TRBV9|-|TRBJ2-6|-
CASSVDVVPSGVNVLTF
TGTGCCAGCAGCGTAGATGTAGTCCCGAGTGGGGTCAACGTCCTGACTTTC
>TRBV18|TRBD2|TRBJ2-5|once
CASSPPDLAGEETQYF
TGTGCCAGCTCACCACCGGATCTAGCGGGAGAAGAGACCCAGTACTTC
>TRBV5-8|TRBD1|TRBJ1-5|few
CASSPGQLARYQPQHF
TGTGCCAGCAGCCCGGGACAGTTGGCCCGGTATCAGCCCCAGCATTTT
>TRBV27|TRBD1|TRBJ1-2|-
CASSLYGGTGDGYTF
TGTGCCAGCAGTTTATACGGCGGGACAGGGGATGGCTACACCTTC
>TRBV27|TRBD2|TRBJ2-5|-
CASSLAGGPIRETQYF
TGTGCCAGCAGTTTAGCGGGAGGGCCGATTCGAGAGACCCAGTACTTC